Listed here are 30 T cell receptor beta chains from one sample, sequenced in a study of tumor-infiltrating lymphocytes in primary liver carcinoma. Unsorted whole blood supplied the RNA, and germline DNA was extracted too. Priming with a constant-region primer yielded TCR beta cDNA from 450 to 600 ng total RNA. Sequencing libraries for TCR beta derived from three nested multiplex PCR rounds that used slightly modified ARM-PCR. Each of the first two PCR rounds ran approximately 10 cycles with TRBV1-TRBV30 forward and C-beta reverse primers. TCRdb re-analysed the multiplex PCR reads in MiXCR, keeping a single row per CDR3 protein. The sample has approximately 330,000 distinct CDR3 sequences, about 61% seen once. The specimen sequenced was peripheral blood. The receptors originated from a man in his forties with primary liver carcinoma and hepatitis B virus infection.

For this clonotype: An end of the junction does not agree with germline; a read error may underlie this. The rearrangement uses TRBV11-2 and TRBJ1-1, with a weak D call TRBD1 (6 bases). Germline CDR1 reads SGHAT; CDR2 reads FQNNGV. The CDR3 covers 16 residues. CDR3 region: CASSHGAQGFGTKAFF. The DNA of the CDR3 is TGTGCCAGCAGCCATGGGGCTCAGGGGTTCGGCACTAAAGCTTTCTTT.

V is TRBV6-1 and J is TRBJ2-5; D is unclear. Germline CDR1 and CDR2: MNHNS and SASEGT. Trimming left V 2 bases short and J 2 bases short, with 12 bases between. This CDR3 has 15 residues. Here the CDR3 DNA reads TGTGCCAGCAGTGAATCGGTCGGCAAACAAGAGACCCAGTACTTC. It translates to CASSESVGKQETQYF.

A single count supports this clonotype. This sequence joins TRBV11-2 and TRBJ2-1; 8 bases fit TRBD1. The J segment lost 5 bases and the V segment lost 8 bases, leaving 11 bases of the junction unmatched. Per the germline V gene, CDR1 is SGHAT and CDR2 is FQNNGV. The CDR3 has 15 amino acids. The CDR3 reads CASGRPDRDNNEQFF. The CDR3, as DNA: TGTGCCAGCGGCCGCCCGGACAGGGATAACAATGAGCAGTTCTTC.

As DNA, the CDR3 is TGCGCCAGCAGCGCTCGCGGAGCCGGAGAGACCCAGTACTTC. Translation: CASSARGAGETQYF. The chain has TRBV5-1 and TRBJ2-5; no firm D call. The length of the CDR3 is 14 residues. The germline V gene encodes CDR1 SGHRS and CDR2 YFSETQ. Trimming took 4 bases from V and 4 from J, leaving 14 bases between them.

This clonotype appeared many times. The chain links TRBV29-1 to TRBJ2-2; 8 positions match TRBD1. The CDR3 is 15 amino acids. Unmatched junction bases numbered 7, after V lost 6 bases and J lost 1 base. The germline V gene encodes CDR1 SQVTM and CDR2 ANQGSEA. The CDR3 coding sequence is TGCAGCGTCGTGTCAGGGGGCCTGAACACCGGGGAGCTGTTTTTT. Translated, it gives CSVVSGGLNTGELFF.

As regards this clonotype: Sequence at one end of the junction differs from germline and may be a read error. The chain recombines TRBV6-5 with TRBJ2-2, with D possibly being TRBD2 (6 bases). CDR3 length: 13 amino acids. CDR1 MNHEY and CDR2 SVGAGI come from the germline V gene. The CDR3 bases are TGTGCCAGCAGACGGGAGAGCACCGGGAAGCTGTTTTTT. Its translation is CASRRESTGKLFF.

In the case of this clonotype: One end of the junction fails to match germline, which may point to a read error. V and J are TRBV11-2 and TRBJ2-3; TRBD2 matches at 10 bases. This CDR3 region has 17 residues. The germline V gene has CDR1 SGHAT and CDR2 FQNNGV. CDR3 residues: CASSLPTSGASTDMQYF. The CDR3 DNA follows: TGTGCCAGCAGCCTACCTACTAGCGGGGCGAGCACAGATATGCAGTATTTT. The full variable domain, with the rest looked up from reference TRBV11-2 and TRBJ2-3, is EAGVAQSPRYKIIEKRQSVAFWCNPISGHATLYWYQQILGQGPKLLIQFQNNGVVDDSQLPKDRFSAERLKGVDSTLKIQPAKLEDSAVYLCASSLPTSGASTDMQYFGPGTRLTVL.

This clonotype was seen many times. This sequence joins TRBV11-2 and TRBJ2-7; TRBD2 agrees at 7 bases. Germline V gene data show CDR1 as SGHAT and CDR2 as FQNNGV. The CDR3 contains 18 residues. V lost 0 bases and J lost 3; bases outside the gene matches: 14. The CDR3 DNA sequence: TGTGCCAGCAGCTTAGATCTTGGAACCCGGGACTACGTCTACGAGCAGTACTTC. It encodes CASSLDLGTRDYVYEQYF.

J is TRBJ2-3 and V is TRBV5-1, with a possible D match to TRBD2 (6 bases). Germline values: CDR1 SGHRS, CDR2 YFSETQ. CDR3 length: 16 residues. V was pared by 1 base and J by 1 base, with 13 bases between. The CDR3 coding sequence is TGCGCCAGCAGCTTGAAACTAGCCTCTCGCACAGATACGCAGTATTTT. Protein product: CASSLKLASRTDTQYF.

A note on this clonotype: A much larger clone sits a single nucleotide away, making a read error possible. J is TRBJ2-3 and V is TRBV4-1; D is uncertain. CDR3 length: 14 amino acids. From germline, CDR1 is MGHRA and CDR2 YSYEKL. Between the trimmed V and J ends, which lost 5 bases and 0 bases, there was a span of 9 bases. CDR3 DNA sequence: TGCGCCAGCAGCGGCCCCTCTAGCACAGATACGCAGTATTTT. Translating gives CASSGPSSTDTQYF.

This clonotype has at least ten counts. The chain couples TRBV4-2 to TRBJ2-1; D perhaps matches TRBD1 (6 bases). V gave up 1 base and J gave up 5 bases, with 12 bases separating them. This CDR3 region has 15 residues. The germline V gene encodes CDR1 LGHNA and CDR2 YNFKEQ. DNA of the CDR3: TGTGCCAGCAGCCAAGCAGGACAGCAAAACAATGAGCAGTTCTTC. It is translated as CASSQAGQQNNEQFF.

The chain couples TRBV5-1 to TRBJ2-1; no definite D call. V lost 3 bases, J lost 6 bases, and 19 bases lay in between. This CDR3 contains 16 residues. Germline values: CDR1 SGHRS, CDR2 YFSETQ. The CDR3: CASSSPQRENVNEQFF. DNA for the CDR3: TGCGCCAGCAGCTCCCCCCAGCGAGAGAATGTCAATGAGCAGTTCTTC.

Worth noting for this clonotype: One base away lies a much larger clone, so this may be a sequencing read error. The rearrangement joins TRBV30 to TRBJ1-5; tentative D call: TRBD1 (6 bases). Germline values: CDR1 GTSNPN, CDR2 SVGIG (reference sequence). The CDR3 spans 13 residues. The CDR3 DNA is TGTGCCTGGAGTCGACAGGACAATCAGCTCCAGCATTTT. It encodes CAWSRQDNQLQHF.

The sample holds one count of this clonotype. The junction differs from germline at one of its ends, possibly a read error. The chain uses TRBV24-1 and TRBJ1-5, with a weak D call TRBD1 (5 bases). Per the germline V gene, CDR1 is KGHDR and CDR2 is SFDVKD. The CDR3 is made up of 14 amino acids. CDR3 residues: CAISVGAHNQPQHF. DNA for the CDR3: TGTGCCATCAGTGTAGGGGCCCACAATCAGCCCCAGCATTTT.

V is TRBV11-2 and J is TRBJ1-1, with no clear D. The V gene's germline CDR1 is SGHAT and CDR2 FQNNGV. The CDR3 extends over 15 amino acids. Trimming took off 4 bases at V and 2 bases at J, with 14 bases between the two ends. CDR3 amino acids: CASSCIDQQNTEAFF. Written as DNA, the CDR3 is TGTGCCAGCAGCTGTATAGACCAGCAAAACACTGAAGCTTTCTTT.

Concerning this clonotype itself: The CDR3 does not close with the conserved phenylalanine or tryptophan, likely indicating a read error. This sequence joins TRBV6-1 and TRBJ2-7; 10 bases fit TRBD2. Germline V gene lookup returns CDR1 MNHNS and CDR2 SASEGT. The V segment lost 6 bases and the J segment 5 bases; nucleotides outside the gene matches: 10. This CDR3 contains 15 residues. The CDR3 nucleotides are TGTGCCAGCAGGAGGACTAGCGGACCACTGGACGAGCAGTACTTA. Translating gives CASRRTSGPLDEQYL.

A remark on this clonotype: Here the CDR3 omits its conserved ending phenylalanine or tryptophan, so a read error is the likely source. The chain links TRBV7-8 to TRBJ1-2; 8 positions agree with TRBD1. V was pared by 5 bases and J by 8 bases, with 16 bases of the junction left unmatched. The CDR3 sequence is 16 residues long. Looked up from germline, CDR1 is SGHVS and CDR2 is FQNEAQ. The DNA of the CDR3 is TGTGCCAGCAGCCCAAGTGGGCAGGGGGCTGGAAAAGGCTACACCCTC. Translated, it gives CASSPSGQGAGKGYTL.

Points on this clonotype: A much larger clone lies a single base off, so this may be a read error. CDR3 loop: CASSQTGRTEALF. CDR3 DNA sequence: TGTGCCAGCAGCCAGACAGGGCGTACTGAAGCTCTCTTT. V usage is TRBV12-3 or TRBV12-4 and J usage is TRBJ1-1, with 7 bases matching TRBD1. The CDR3 has 13 residues.

Of note for this clonotype: Being one base from a much bigger clone, this may be a read error. J is TRBJ2-5 and V is TRBV5-5, with 9 bases lining up with TRBD1. V shed 4 bases, J shed 1 base, and the junction held 8 bases outside the gene matches. The CDR3 length is 16 residues. The germline gives CDR1 SGHKS, CDR2 YYEKEE (reference sequence). CDR3 DNA: TGTGCCAGCAGCATGATTGCGACAGGGGGCCAAGAGACCCAGTACTTC. This translates into CASSMIATGGQETQYF.

This clonotype was recorded once. This clone may be a read error of a much larger clone one base away. The chain links TRBV6-5 to TRBJ2-2; possibly TRBD2 for D (7 bases). CDR1 and CDR2 (germline): MNHEY, SVGAGI. This CDR3 contains 12 residues. The CDR3 DNA is TGTGCCAGCGGCAATGGGGAGGGGGAGCTGATTTTT. Protein sequence: CASGNGEGELIF.

With regard to this clonotype: Here the CDR3 omits its conserved ending phenylalanine or tryptophan, so a read error is the likely source. The chain couples TRBV12-3 or TRBV12-4 to TRBJ2-1, with D tentatively TRBD1 or TRBD2 (6 bases each). The CDR3 is 13 amino acids. Trimming took 6 bases from V and 10 from J, leaving 16 bases between them. CDR3 DNA: TGTGCCAGCAGGTTCCGACCCGGGGGCGAGCAGTTCTTG. Amino acid sequence: CASRFRPGGEQFL.

In this sample, this clonotype turned up many times. The chain recombines TRBV12-3 or TRBV12-4 with TRBJ2-3, with D perhaps being TRBD1 or TRBD2 (6 bases each). Trimming took 5 bases from V and 9 from J, leaving 9 bases between them. The CDR3 totals 11 residues. The DNA of the CDR3 is TGTGCCAGCAGTCGAGGGGGGACGCAGTATTTT. Residues: CASSRGGTQYF.

In regard to this clonotype: A much larger clone lies one base from this, so it may be a read error. The rearrangement joins TRBV6-5 to TRBJ2-7; 12 positions match TRBD2. Germline V gene sequence: CDR1 MNHEY, CDR2 SVGAGI. The CDR3 is 15 residues long. The V and J ends lost 0 bases and 10 bases, in that order; junction bases with no gene match: 7. The DNA of the CDR3 is TGTGCCAGCAGTTACTCCGGACTAGCGGGGATCGGACAGTACTTC. It translates to CASSYSGLAGIGQYF.

Details on this clonotype: A much larger clone differs from this one at a single base, so this may be a read error. The V gene is TRBV29-1, the J gene TRBJ2-3; 7 nucleotides line up with TRBD2. Germline V gives CDR1 SQVTM, CDR2 ANQGSEA. The CDR3 runs to 18 residues. Trimming cost V 3 bases and J 2 bases; bases outside gene matches: 17. The CDR3 loop is CSVDGGLVGGPLTDTQYF. CDR3 DNA sequence: TGCAGCGTTGACGGAGGGCTAGTGGGAGGGCCCCTCACAGATACGCAGTATTTT.

About this clonotype: One end of the junction is discordant with germline, which a read error may explain. CDR3 sequence: CANSIDSLAYEQYF. The CDR3 DNA sequence: TGTGCCAACAGCATAGACAGTTTGGCCTACGAGCAGTACTTC. V gene TRBV11-2 combines with J gene TRBJ2-7, with D possibly TRBD1 on 5 matching bases. Germline-derived CDR1 and CDR2 are SGHAT and FQNNGV. This CDR3 has 14 residues.

A remark on this clonotype: Its ends do not fully match the called genes, so a read error is possible. This chain uses TRBV29-1 with TRBJ2-1, with a weak D call TRBD2 (5 bases). This CDR3 spans 13 amino acids. CDR1 SQVTM and CDR2 ANQGSEA come from the germline V gene. This chain's CDR3 is CNVDPSSETKQFF. DNA of the CDR3: TGCAACGTTGACCCGAGTAGCGAAACTAAGCAGTTCTTC.

Worth noting for this clonotype: The junction does not match germline at one end; this may be a read error. The rearrangement uses TRBV7-8 and TRBJ1-4; no firm D call. This CDR3 has 16 residues. Germline V lookup: CDR1 SGHVS, CDR2 FQNEAQ. The CDR3 protein is CTSSPELYATNEKLFF. The CDR3 nucleotides are TGTACCAGCAGCCCTGAGCTCTATGCAACTAATGAAAAACTGTTTTTT.

The chain employs TRBV5-6 and TRBJ2-4; D call uncertain. Trimming took off 4 bases at V and 2 bases at J, with 13 bases between the two ends. Germline CDR1 is SGHDT and CDR2 is YYEEEE. The CDR3 is 15 residues long. CDR3 nucleotide sequence: TGTGCCAGCAGCCCGCCCGCAAGGACCAAAAACATTCAGTACTTC. This gives the protein CASSPPARTKNIQYF.

The chain is built from TRBV11-2 and TRBJ2-7; D is uncertain. V was clipped by 5 bases and J by 6 bases, with 17 bases between them. The V gene's germline CDR1 is SGHAT and CDR2 FQNNGV. CDR3 size: 14 residues. CDR3 nucleotide sequence: TGTGCCAGCAGCCCCCCATTGGGCAACTGCGAGCAGTACTTC. This codes for CASSPPLGNCEQYF.

A remark on this clonotype: Given a much more abundant clone one base away, this may be a read error. The DNA for the CDR3 is TGTGCCAGCAGTTACTCTTTATGGACGGTCAATGAGCAGTTCTTC. Translated, it gives CASSYSLWTVNEQFF. The chain has TRBV6-2 or TRBV6-3 and TRBJ2-1; no clear D gene. The V gene lost 0 bases and the J gene lost 6 bases, with 12 bases spanning the gap. CDR3 length equals 15 residues. Germline-derived CDR1 and CDR2 are MNHEY and SVGEGT.